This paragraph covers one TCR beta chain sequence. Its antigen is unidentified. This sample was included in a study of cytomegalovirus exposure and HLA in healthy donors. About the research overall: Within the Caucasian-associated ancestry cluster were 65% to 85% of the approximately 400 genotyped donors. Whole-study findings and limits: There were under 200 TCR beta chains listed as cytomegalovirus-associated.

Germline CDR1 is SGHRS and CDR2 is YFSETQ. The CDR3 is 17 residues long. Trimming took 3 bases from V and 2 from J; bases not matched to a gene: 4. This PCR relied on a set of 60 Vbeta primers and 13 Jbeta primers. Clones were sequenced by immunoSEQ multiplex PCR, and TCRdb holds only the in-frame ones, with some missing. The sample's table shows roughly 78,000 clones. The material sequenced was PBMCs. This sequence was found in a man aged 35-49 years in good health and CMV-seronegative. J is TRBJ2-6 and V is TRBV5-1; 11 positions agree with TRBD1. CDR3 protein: CASSSGQGAPGANVLTF. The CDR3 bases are TGCGCCAGCAGCTCCGGACAGGGGGCTCCTGGGGCCAACGTCCTGACTTTC.